The next 16 T cell receptor beta chains were all read from a single sample in a study of blood T cell repertoires in COVID-19. Here immunoSEQ multiplex PCR was the method, and the copy in TCRdb shows in-frame clones only, minus some. The sample has just over 300,000 clones, 89% seen once. Sequenced: PBMCs or T cells enriched from blood (not recorded which). The receptors were gathered from a woman aged 40 to 50 who had recovered from COVID-19.

The CDR3 loop is CASSIWARGSYEQYF. The CDR3, as DNA: TGTGCCAGTAGTATCTGGGCCAGGGGCTCCTACGAGCAGTACTTC. The V gene is TRBV19, the J gene TRBJ2-7; TRBD1 is a possible D gene (6 bases). CDR1 is LNHDA and CDR2 is SQIVND in the germline V gene (reference sequence). CDR3 length: 15 amino acids. V was clipped by 3 bases and J by 0 bases, with 12 bases between them. The full variable domain, its missing parts supplied by reference TRBV19 and TRBJ2-7, is DGGITQSPKYLFRKEGQNVTLSCEQNLNHDAMYWYRQDPGQGLRLIYYSQIVNDFQKGDIAEGYSVSREKKESFPLTVTSAQKNPTAFYLCASSIWARGSYEQYFGPGTRLTVT.

This CDR3 reads CATARRSLGNTEAFF. DNA for the CDR3: TGTGCCACCGCCCGGAGGAGCCTAGGGAACACTGAAGCTTTCTTT. This sequence joins TRBV19 and TRBJ1-1; D gene ambiguous. Germline V gene lookup returns CDR1 LNHDA and CDR2 SQIVND (reference sequence). This CDR3 comprises 15 residues. V lost 10 bases and J lost 1, with 19 bases in between.

The chain has TRBV9 and TRBJ2-5; D possibly corresponds to TRBD1 (6 bases). Germline CDR1 is SGDLS and CDR2 is YYNGEE. The CDR3 is 15 amino acids. The V and J ends lost 3 bases and 0 bases respectively, with 12 bases between them. The CDR3 nucleotides read TGTGCCAGCAGCGAATCCGGGACAAACCAAGAGACCCAGTACTTC. Residues: CASSESGTNQETQYF.

The chain joins TRBV13 to TRBJ2-7, with 11 bases identical to TRBD2. CDR1 is PRHDT and CDR2 is FYEKMQ in the germline V gene (reference sequence). The J segment lost 6 bases and the V segment lost 2 bases, leaving 3 bases of the junction unmatched. This CDR3 comprises 14 residues. CDR3 region: CASSLLLAGGEQYF. CDR3 in DNA: TGTGCCAGCAGCTTACTGCTAGCGGGAGGCGAGCAGTACTTC.

This chain uses TRBV4-3 with TRBJ1-2, with D possibly being TRBD1 (5 bases). This CDR3 spans 14 amino acids. The V end was cut by 4 bases, the J end by 3 bases, with 12 bases between. The germline gives CDR1 LGHNA, CDR2 YSLEER. CDR3 in DNA: TGCGCCAGCAGCCTGCACGGGGGATACTATGGCTACACCTTC. It specifies CASSLHGGYYGYTF.

With regard to this clone: Other DNA sequences from this sample encode an identical CDR3 as well. This chain connects TRBV7-2 to TRBJ2-5; TRBD2 agrees at 16 bases. CDR3 length: 16 amino acids. J gave up 2 bases and V 4 bases, and 1 base lay outside the gene matches. Germline V gives CDR1 SGHTA, CDR2 FQGNSA. The chain's CDR3 is CASSSGLAGGQETQYF. The DNA of the CDR3 is TGTGCCAGCAGCTCGGGACTAGCGGGGGGGCAAGAGACCCAGTACTTC.

V is TRBV29-1 and J is TRBJ2-5; 7 positions match TRBD2. This CDR3 spans 14 amino acids. Germline V gene sequence: CDR1 SQVTM, CDR2 ANQGSEA. Trimming at V came to 3 bases and at J to 4 bases, leaving 8 bases not matched to a gene. The CDR3 reads CSVDGGVFSETQYF. The CDR3 bases are TGCAGCGTTGATGGGGGGGTTTTCTCAGAGACCCAGTACTTC.

The chain recombines TRBV7-6 with TRBJ2-6; the D gene is possibly TRBD1 (5 bases). V lost 5 bases and J 3 bases, leaving 11 bases between the germline ends. Germline V gene sequence: CDR1 SGHVS, CDR2 FNYEAQ. The CDR3 runs 15 residues. CDR3 amino acids: CASSPGYFGANVLTF. The CDR3 DNA reads as TGTGCCAGCAGCCCAGGGTATTTTGGGGCCAACGTCCTGACTTTC.

The chain combines TRBV5-8 with TRBJ2-3; possible D gene TRBD2, 5 bases. CDR1 is SGHTS, CDR2 YDEGEE, per germline. This CDR3 is built from 15 residues. V lost 0 bases and J lost 5, with 13 bases in between. CDR3 protein: CASSLERLQVDTQYF. The CDR3 DNA reads TGTGCCAGCAGCTTGGAACGACTACAAGTAGATACGCAGTATTTT.

This chain connects TRBV3-1 (or the pseudogene TRBV3-2) to TRBJ2-7; D not resolved. Trimming left V 0 bases short and J 0 bases short, with 12 bases between. Germline-derived CDR1 and CDR2 are LGHDT and YNNKEL (reference sequence). The length of the CDR3 is 16 residues. DNA for the CDR3: TGTGCCAGCAGCCAAGACTTAGAGGAAATCTCCTACGAGCAGTACTTC. It encodes CASSQDLEEISYEQYF.

The V call is TRBV11-3, the J call TRBJ2-3; 7 nucleotides line up with TRBD2. V shed 2 bases and J 5 bases; nucleotides not matched to a gene: 10. The CDR3 is made up of 16 amino acids. CDR1 is SGHNT, CDR2 YENEEA, per germline. Here the CDR3 DNA reads TGTGCCAGCAGCTTAAACCGGCGGGAGATGGGAGATACGCAGTATTTT. Translated, it gives CASSLNRREMGDTQYF.

This clone was seen only a few times. V is TRBV4-3 and J is TRBJ2-7, with 11 bases that match TRBD2. Germline values: CDR1 LGHNA, CDR2 YSLEER. The CDR3 extends over 15 amino acids. The V and J ends lost 0 bases and 6 bases, in that order; junction bases with no gene match: 4. CDR3 nucleotide sequence: TGCGCCAGCAGCCAAGATCGACTAGCGGGGAGCGAGCAGTACTTC. This gives the protein CASSQDRLAGSEQYF.

The V gene is TRBV3-1 (or the pseudogene TRBV3-2), the J gene TRBJ2-7; no clear D gene. The CDR3 contains 15 residues. CDR1 LGHDT and CDR2 YNNKEL come from the germline V gene (reference sequence). Trimming pared 0 bases from V and 0 bases from J, leaving 9 bases between. CDR3 DNA: TGTGCCAGCAGCCAAGATTCAGTATTCTCCTACGAGCAGTACTTC. Its protein is CASSQDSVFSYEQYF.

The V call is TRBV18, the J call TRBJ2-7; 8 bases agree with TRBD2. J lost 0 bases, V lost 8 bases, and 12 bases had no gene match. Germline V lookup: CDR1 KGHSH, CDR2 LQKENI. The CDR3 is made up of 16 amino acids. The CDR3, as DNA: TGTGCCAGCGCGCAGAGGATTAGCGGGGCCTCCTACGAGCAGTACTTC. Translating gives CASAQRISGASYEQYF.

The chain uses TRBV7-2 and TRBJ2-1, with TRBD2 as a possible D gene (7 bases). The germline V gene has CDR1 SGHTA and CDR2 FQGNSA. This CDR3 has 14 amino acids. Between the trimmed V and J ends, which lost 11 bases and 5 bases, there was a span of 19 bases. CDR3 sequence reads: CAAEGGRFNNEQFF. The CDR3 DNA follows: TGTGCCGCAGAGGGGGGGCGTTTCAACAATGAGCAGTTCTTC.

This clone came up once. The chain employs TRBV24-1 and TRBJ1-1, with 10 nucleotides matching TRBD1. The CDR3 sequence is 14 residues long. Germline CDR1 and CDR2: KGHDR and SFDVKD. Trimming cost V 5 bases and J 1 base; bases outside gene matches: 0. The CDR3 region is CATSGQGANTEAFF. The DNA for the CDR3 is TGTGCCACCAGTGGACAGGGGGCGAACACTGAAGCTTTCTTT.